This T cell receptor (beta chain) was sequenced during a study of T cell repertoires in cytomegalovirus infection (dated by TCRdb to between 2018 and 2021). In terms of the full investigation: Because public TCR beta signatures pointed to carriage of CMV infection together with the matching HLA type, the HLA type of each donor mattered for the analysis. Study-wide findings and limitations: In both this cohort and an independent cohort of more than 350 donors, the cumulative frequency of public TCR beta family members distinguished carriers of CMV infection plus the relevant HLA type. The ex vivo response was dominated by HLA-C-restricted CMV-specific TCR beta clonotypes, and the single most frequent clonotype in two of eight donors was supplied by these HLA-C-restricted clonotypes.

Concerning this clonotype itself: Its target antigen remains unknown. Nothing much larger sits one base from this clone, and base qualities are not available.

The V end gives up 3 bases and the J end 2 bases, leaving 5 bases in the junction not matched to a gene. From the germline V gene, CDR1 is SGHRS and CDR2 is YFSETQ. The CDR3 goes from the cysteine to the phenylalanine over 15 residues. Only the CDR3 DNA stays, 45 bases, in frame from base 1. The run used an Illumina HiSeq 1500. TCRdb reworked the public reads: Q25 trimming with fastp, MiXCR clone assembly, productive beta chains retained. Each CDR3 protein gets just one entry, which takes the most common genes and DNA from the rows behind it. Across this sample there are 54,000 or so distinct CDR3 sequences, with 25% to 40% seen only once. Of the sample, about three quarters falls within the top ten clones.

This clonotype originated in a human donor in good health (CMV status not recorded). Some clones in this sample may be carry-over from other donors' samples. Sequencing was carried out using PBMCs, sequenced either directly or after in vitro stimulation (not recorded which). In this chain, TRBV5-1 is recombined with TRBJ2-3, with 8 central nucleotides matching TRBD2. CDR3 loop: CASSWSGGATDTQYF. The DNA is TGCGCCAGCAGCTGGTCCGGGGGGGCCACAGATACGCAGTATTTT.